This TCR beta chain was profiled in a study of CD8+ T cells in alopecia areata (dated by TCRdb to 2016 to 2018). Regarding the complete study: Treated patients were enrolled in an open-label pilot trial of oral tofacitinib, 5 to 10 mg twice daily, for moderate-to-severe alopecia areata. Amplification of TCRbeta CDR3 regions was done by immunoSEQ multiplex PCR using 35 Vbeta forward primers and 13 Jbeta reverse primers. Tofacitinib was given for 6 to 18 months, followed by 6 months of follow-up off drug to assess delayed response and recurrence. For the treated patients, the SALT score, which quantifies what percentage of scalp surface area is affected, served as the measure of disease severity. The RNA source kit depended on sample type: the PAXgene miRNA kit for fixed scalp, the miRNeasy kit for PBMCs, and the RNeasy kit for mouse skin. In humans, TCRbeta sequencing was performed on scalp tissue and on sorted CD4+ and CD8+ peripheral blood T cells from healthy controls and from patients with patchy or totalis/universalis alopecia areata. To study T cell clonal expansion in alopecia areata, the researchers applied high-throughput TCRbeta sequencing to both the C3H/HeJ mouse model and human patients. Patients on tofacitinib were biopsied at baseline and after 4 and 24 weeks of treatment, and several of the patients also had a later scalp biopsy. Scalp clonality was compared across normal scalp (n=4), patchy alopecia areata scalp (n=8), and alopecia totalis/universalis scalp (n=8).

About this clone itself: Its antigen has not been determined. No much larger clone exists at a distance of one base, and base qualities are not known.

From the cysteine up to the phenylalanine, the CDR3 has a length of 12 residues. Here the CDR3 DNA is all that survives: 36 bases in frame from base 1. Relative to germline, V is missing 7 bases and J is missing 0 bases, with 3 bases of the junction outside any gene match. CDR1 SQVTM and CDR2 ANQGSEA are derived from the germline V gene. The receptor library was made with the immunoSEQ multiplex PCR assay. For TCR sequencing, RNA was extracted from every sample and reverse transcribed into cDNA to serve as template. SuperScript III was used for first-strand cDNA synthesis, primed with a 2:1 mix of oligo-dT and random hexamers. Amplification bias was assessed with a synthetic immune receptor repertoire, and residual bias was removed computationally. In the paper's pipeline: Raw reads were preprocessed for error removal, and CDR3 was defined according to IMGT conventions as running from the conserved cysteine to phenylalanine. Clonality was computed by normalizing Shannon entropy by log2 of the number of productive unique TCRs and subtracting the result from 1. CD4 or CD8 identity of scalp clones was inferred by cross-referencing scalp TCRbeta sequences with sorted blood CD4 and CD8 repertoires. TCRdb provides this immuneACCESS table in a form limited to in-frame rearrangements. Some clones are lacking; in checked studies, under half of them reflect an unresolved V gene, and why the rest are absent is not known. For V, J and clone size, that table is used; D and trimming come from the DNA. The sample profile shows a few hundred thousand clones; roughly three fifths of them were found once. The ten largest clones add up to 1% to 1.5% of the sample.

The paper's findings and limits, for the study overall: Tofacitinib significantly decreased scalp clonality and the number of expanded CD8+ clones among the top 100 scalp clones. TCR sequences shared between patients were less clear than in mice, possibly partly because of HLA diversity in the patient population. Unlike mouse skin, where gammadelta T cells dominate, normal human skin contains resident alphabeta T cells that get sequenced too, which complicates analysis of the scalp TCR repertoire. Because the treated cohort was small and included a single nonresponder, larger studies are needed to assess links between baseline CD8+ expansion and response. During tofacitinib treatment, many expanded lesional clones remained in scalp and blood, and this persistence may partly explain relapse after treatment is stopped. Higher clonality and more expanded CD8+ clones were observed in lesional scalp than in normal scalp, particularly in alopecia totalis/universalis, a finding suggestive of antigenic drive.

Sample treatment or condition, as interpreted from the label and publication: oral pan-JAK inhibitor, 5-10 mg twice daily. Peripheral blood and lesional scalp punch biopsies were obtained from patients with alopecia areata. PBMCs were isolated by density centrifugation and stained for CD3, CD4 and CD8, and CD4+ and CD8+ T cells were sorted on a FACSAria. Sequencing was performed on CD4+ T cells sorted from blood, taken at week 44, from a patient treated with tofacitinib. This receptor was obtained from a human donor with alopecia areata. The chain is made from TRBV29-1 and TRBJ2-7; 7 nucleotides in the junction match TRBD1. The DNA reads TGCAGCGCAAGGGACAGCTCCTACGAGCAGTACTTC. Translated, it gives CSARDSSYEQYF.